This record concerns one T cell receptor beta chain sequence. Its antigen is not known. The data belong to a study of CD8+CD57+ T cells in acquired aplastic anemia. Overall study context: Each DNA sample taken from sorted CD4+ and CD8+ cells came to about 3 ug on average. For CD4+ cells, healthy donors had an average of about 10 million reads. Findings and caveats of the study: Patients and controls were not found to differ significantly in CD8+ Simpson's diversity. Common to patients and controls were twenty-nine CD8+ CDR3 sequences.

TCR beta VDJ combinations and CDR3 sequences were profiled from genomic DNA. Each CDR3 protein is one row after TCRdb ran MiXCR on the reads. Of roughly 420,000 distinct CDR3 sequences in the sample, about 70% are singletons; the top ten hold 4%. Germline trimming cut 8 bases from V and 3 bases from J; bases unmatched to any gene: 7. The germline V gene encodes CDR1 SGHTA and CDR2 FQGTGA. The length of the CDR3 is 14 residues. The chain carries TRBV7-3 and TRBJ1-3; the match to TRBD1 covers 7 bases. The sequenced sample consisted of sorted CD4+, CD8+, or CD8+CD57+ T cells (not recorded which) from PBMCs. This TCR was sampled from a human donor in good health, serving as a control. CDR3 nucleotides: TGTGCCAGCCGAATAGGGGGCGGTGGAAACACCATATATTTT. It yields the protein CASRIGGGGNTIYF. The variable domain in full, completed from reference TRBV7-3 and TRBJ1-3, reads GAGVSQTPSNKVTEKGKYVELRCDPISGHTALYWYRQSLGQGPEFLIYFQGTGAADDSGLPNDRFFAVRPEGSVSTLKIQRTERGDSAVYLCASRIGGGGNTIYFGEGSWLTVV.